These T cell receptor beta chains were read from a single sample in a study of Graves' ophthalmopathy and Graves' hyperthyroidism. MiXCR, run by TCRdb on the multiplex PCR reads, gives a single entry per CDR3 protein. The table shows about 210,000 distinct CDR3 sequences, with about 32% occurring only once. Sequencing was carried out using peripheral blood. Receptors were obtained from a man over 45 with Graves' ophthalmopathy. The CDR3 runs from the conserved cysteine through the conserved F or W. D genes are given only for firm matches. Clone size appears in some rows only: once, few, many, or a class for an expanded clone.

j_call: TRBJ2-7
clone_size: many
d_call: TRBD1
cdr3_length: 13
v_call: TRBV20-1
cdr3_nt: TGCAGTGCCATAGACAGGGGAGCGTACGAGCAGTACTTC
cdr3_aa: CSAIDRGAYEQYF

j_call: TRBJ2-7
clone_size: many
d_call: TRBD2
cdr3_length: 15
v_call: TRBV7-2
cdr3_nt: TGTGCCAGCAGTTATCCGGGACTAGCGGGAGACGAGCAGTACTTC
cdr3_aa: CASSYPGLAGDEQYF

j_call: TRBJ2-2
clone_size: .
d_call: .
cdr3_length: 14
v_call: TRBV7-2
cdr3_nt: TGTGCCAGCAGCCCACCGCTACGGGCCGGGGAGCTGTTTTTT
cdr3_aa: CASSPPLRAGELFF

j_call: TRBJ1-5
clone_size: many
d_call: .
cdr3_length: 14
v_call: TRBV20-1
cdr3_nt: TGCAGTGCTAGAGTCCTACAGGGTAATCAGCCCCAGCATTTT
cdr3_aa: CSARVLQGNQPQHF

j_call: TRBJ2-7
clone_size: .
d_call: TRBD2
cdr3_length: 16
v_call: TRBV12-3/TRBV12-4
cdr3_nt: TGTGCCAGCAGTACGGGACTAGCAGGTCCCTCCTACGAGCAGTACTTC
cdr3_aa: CASSTGLAGPSYEQYF

j_call: TRBJ1-1
clone_size: .
d_call: .
cdr3_length: 15
v_call: TRBV6-2/TRBV6-3
cdr3_nt: TGTGCCAGCAGTTACTCATGGGGAGAGAACACTGAAGCTTTCTTT
cdr3_aa: CASSYSWGENTEAFF

j_call: TRBJ2-7
clone_size: .
d_call: TRBD2
cdr3_length: 16
v_call: TRBV6-5
cdr3_nt: TGTGCCAGCAGTTACTCACTAGCGGGGTTCTCCTACGAGCAGTACTTC
cdr3_aa: CASSYSLAGFSYEQYF

j_call: TRBJ2-7
clone_size: .
d_call: .
cdr3_length: 13
v_call: TRBV7-2
cdr3_nt: TGTGCCAGCAGCCGCGGACTATTCTACGAGCAGTACTTC
cdr3_aa: CASSRGLFYEQYF

j_call: TRBJ2-2
clone_size: many
d_call: .
cdr3_length: 15
v_call: TRBV30
cdr3_nt: TGTGCCTGGAGTGTACGGGCTAGTAACACCGGGGAGCTGTTTTTT
cdr3_aa: CAWSVRASNTGELFF

j_call: TRBJ1-6
clone_size: many
d_call: .
cdr3_length: 14
v_call: TRBV6-5
cdr3_nt: TGTGCCAGCACGAGGAGCTCCTATAATTCACCCCTCCACTTT
cdr3_aa: CASTRSSYNSPLHF

j_call: TRBJ2-5
clone_size: many
d_call: .
cdr3_length: 14
v_call: TRBV6-2/TRBV6-3
cdr3_nt: TGTGCCAGCAGTTACTCGATGGTACAAGAGACCCAGTACTTC
cdr3_aa: CASSYSMVQETQYF

j_call: TRBJ1-2
clone_size: .
d_call: .
cdr3_length: 11
v_call: TRBV6-1
cdr3_nt: TGTGCCAGCTCGAGGTTGGATGGCTACACCTTC
cdr3_aa: CASSRLDGYTF

j_call: TRBJ2-5
clone_size: .
d_call: TRBD2
cdr3_length: 18
v_call: TRBV28
cdr3_nt: TGTGCCAGCAGTTTATCCATCTGGACTAGCGGGGGGGTGGGGTCCCAGTACTTC
cdr3_aa: CASSLSIWTSGGVGSQYF

j_call: TRBJ1-5
clone_size: .
d_call: .
cdr3_length: 13
v_call: TRBV6-2/TRBV6-3
cdr3_nt: TGTGCCAGCACCGGGGACCTTTATCAGCCCCAGCATTTT
cdr3_aa: CASTGDLYQPQHF

j_call: TRBJ2-1
clone_size: .
d_call: .
cdr3_length: 11
v_call: TRBV6-1
cdr3_nt: TGTGCCAGCAGTCTTACCAAGGAGCAGTTCTTC
cdr3_aa: CASSLTKEQFF

j_call: TRBJ2-2
clone_size: many
d_call: .
cdr3_length: 15
v_call: TRBV6-2/TRBV6-3
cdr3_nt: TGTGCCAGCAGTAAGTCTAGCTTGGGCACCGGGGAGCTGTTTTTT
cdr3_aa: CASSKSSLGTGELFF

j_call: TRBJ2-7
clone_size: .
d_call: .
cdr3_length: 14
v_call: TRBV24-1
cdr3_nt: TGTGCCACCAGTGAATCCACCGTGGCCTACGAGCAGTACTTC
cdr3_aa: CATSESTVAYEQYF